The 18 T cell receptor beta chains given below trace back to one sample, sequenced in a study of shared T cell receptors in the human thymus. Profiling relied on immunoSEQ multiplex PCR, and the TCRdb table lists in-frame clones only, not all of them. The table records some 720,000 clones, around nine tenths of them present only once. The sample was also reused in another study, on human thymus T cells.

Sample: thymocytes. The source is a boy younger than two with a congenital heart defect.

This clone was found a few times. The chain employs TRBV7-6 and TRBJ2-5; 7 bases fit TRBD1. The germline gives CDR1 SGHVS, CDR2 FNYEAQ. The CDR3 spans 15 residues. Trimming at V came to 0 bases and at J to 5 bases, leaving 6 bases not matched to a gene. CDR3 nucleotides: TGTGCCAGCAGCTTAGCGAGGGGGCGAGAGGAGACCCAGTACTTC. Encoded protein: CASSLARGREETQYF.

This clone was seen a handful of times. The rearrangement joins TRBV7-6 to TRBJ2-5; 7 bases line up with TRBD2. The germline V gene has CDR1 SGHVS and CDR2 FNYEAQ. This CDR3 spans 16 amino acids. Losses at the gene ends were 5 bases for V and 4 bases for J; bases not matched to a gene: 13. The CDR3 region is CASSHGAGASGETQYF. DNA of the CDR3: TGTGCCAGCAGCCATGGGGCGGGAGCTTCGGGAGAGACCCAGTACTTC.

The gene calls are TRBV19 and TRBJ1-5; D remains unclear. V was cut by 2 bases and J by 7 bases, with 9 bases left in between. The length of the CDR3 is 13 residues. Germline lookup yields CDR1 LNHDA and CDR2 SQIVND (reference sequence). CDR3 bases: TGTGCCAGTAGTATACCGGGAAGGCAGCCCCAGCATTTT. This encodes CASSIPGRQPQHF.

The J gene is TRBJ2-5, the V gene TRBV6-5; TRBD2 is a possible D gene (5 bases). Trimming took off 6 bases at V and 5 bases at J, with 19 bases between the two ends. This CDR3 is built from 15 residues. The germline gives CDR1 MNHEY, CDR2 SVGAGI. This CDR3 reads CASRPRGWSEETQYF. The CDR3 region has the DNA TGTGCCAGCAGACCCAGAGGGTGGTCCGAGGAGACCCAGTACTTC.

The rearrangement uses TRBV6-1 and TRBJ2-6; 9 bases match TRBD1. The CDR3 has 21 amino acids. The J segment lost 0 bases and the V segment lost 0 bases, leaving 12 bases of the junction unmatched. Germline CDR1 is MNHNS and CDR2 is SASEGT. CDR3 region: CASSEAIGTGIGASGANVLTF. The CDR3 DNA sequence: TGTGCCAGCAGTGAAGCGATAGGGACAGGGATCGGGGCCTCTGGGGCCAACGTCCTGACTTTC.

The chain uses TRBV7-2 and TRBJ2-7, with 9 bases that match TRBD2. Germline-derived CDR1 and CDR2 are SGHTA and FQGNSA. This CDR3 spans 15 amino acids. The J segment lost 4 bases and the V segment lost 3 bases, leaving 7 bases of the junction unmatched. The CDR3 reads CASSLVAGVGYEQYF. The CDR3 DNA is TGTGCCAGCAGCTTGGTAGCGGGAGTGGGGTACGAGCAGTACTTC. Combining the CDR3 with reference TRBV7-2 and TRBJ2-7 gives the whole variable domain GAGVSQSPSNKVTEKGKDVELRCDPISGHTALYWYRQSLGQGLEFLIYFQGNSAPDKSGLPSDRFSAERTGGSVSTLTIQRTQQEDSAVYLCASSLVAGVGYEQYFGPGTRLTVT.

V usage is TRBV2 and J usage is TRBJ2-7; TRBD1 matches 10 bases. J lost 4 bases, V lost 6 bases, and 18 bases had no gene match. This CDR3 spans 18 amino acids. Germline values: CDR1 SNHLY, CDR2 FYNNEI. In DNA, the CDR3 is TGTGCCAGCAGGGATGGGACAGGGGAAACTTATCGGGATTACGAGCAGTACTTC. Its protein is CASRDGTGETYRDYEQYF.

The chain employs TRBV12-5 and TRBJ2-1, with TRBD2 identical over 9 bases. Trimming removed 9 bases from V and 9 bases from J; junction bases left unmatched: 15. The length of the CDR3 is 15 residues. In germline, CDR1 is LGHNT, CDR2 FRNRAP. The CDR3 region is CASFSGTSRRGEQFF. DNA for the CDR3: TGTGCTAGCTTCTCCGGGACTAGCCGGAGGGGTGAGCAGTTCTTC.

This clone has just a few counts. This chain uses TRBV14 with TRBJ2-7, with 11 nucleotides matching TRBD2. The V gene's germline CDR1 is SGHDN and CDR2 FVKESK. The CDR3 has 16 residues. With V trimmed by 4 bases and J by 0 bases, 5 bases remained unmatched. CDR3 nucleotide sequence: TGTGCCAGCAGCCCGTCGGGACTAGCGGCCTCCTACGAGCAGTACTTC. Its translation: CASSPSGLAASYEQYF.

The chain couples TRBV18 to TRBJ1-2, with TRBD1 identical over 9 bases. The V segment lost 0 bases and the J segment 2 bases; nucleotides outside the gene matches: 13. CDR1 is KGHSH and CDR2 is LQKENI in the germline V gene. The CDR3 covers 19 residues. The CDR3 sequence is CASSPPLRQGEMENYGYTF. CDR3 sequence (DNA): TGTGCCAGCTCACCACCTCTTCGACAGGGGGAGATGGAGAACTATGGCTACACCTTC.

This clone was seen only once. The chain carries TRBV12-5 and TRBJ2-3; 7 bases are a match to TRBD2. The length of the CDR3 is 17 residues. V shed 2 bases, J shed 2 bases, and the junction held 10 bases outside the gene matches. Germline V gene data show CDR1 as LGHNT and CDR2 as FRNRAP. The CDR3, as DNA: TGTGCTAGTGGTTTGATCCTTCCGGGAGGCAACACAGATACGCAGTATTTT. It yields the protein CASGLILPGGNTDTQYF.

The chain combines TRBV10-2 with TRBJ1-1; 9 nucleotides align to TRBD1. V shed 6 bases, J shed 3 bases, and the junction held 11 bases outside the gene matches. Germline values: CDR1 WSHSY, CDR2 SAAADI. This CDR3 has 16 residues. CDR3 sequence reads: CASSPRDREWDTEAFF. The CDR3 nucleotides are TGCGCCAGCAGCCCGCGGGACAGGGAATGGGACACTGAAGCTTTCTTT.

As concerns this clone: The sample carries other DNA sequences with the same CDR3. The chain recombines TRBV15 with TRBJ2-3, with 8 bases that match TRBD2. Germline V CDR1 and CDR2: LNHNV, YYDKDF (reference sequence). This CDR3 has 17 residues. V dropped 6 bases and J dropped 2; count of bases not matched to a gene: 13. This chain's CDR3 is CATSRSSTSDNTDTQYF. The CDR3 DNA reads TGTGCCACCAGTAGATCCTCGACTAGCGATAACACAGATACGCAGTATTTT.

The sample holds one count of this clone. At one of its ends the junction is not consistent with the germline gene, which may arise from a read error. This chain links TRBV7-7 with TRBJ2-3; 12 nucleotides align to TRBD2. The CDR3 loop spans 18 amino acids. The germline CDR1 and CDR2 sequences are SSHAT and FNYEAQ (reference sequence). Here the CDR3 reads CASSLFFPSGRDADTQYF. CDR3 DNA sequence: TGTGCTAGCAGCTTATTTTTCCCTAGCGGGAGGGATGCAGATACGCAGTATTTT. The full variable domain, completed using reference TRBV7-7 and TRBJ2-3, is GAGVSQSPRYKVTKRGQDVTLRCDPISSHATLYWYQQALGQGPEFLTYFNYEAQPDKSGLPSDRFSAERPEGSISTLTIQRTEQRDSAMYRCASSLFFPSGRDADTQYFGPGTRLTVL.

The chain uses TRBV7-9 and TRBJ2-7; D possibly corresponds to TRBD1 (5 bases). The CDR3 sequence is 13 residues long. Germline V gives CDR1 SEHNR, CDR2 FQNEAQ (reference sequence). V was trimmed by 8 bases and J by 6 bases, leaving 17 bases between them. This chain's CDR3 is CASRHRSSSEQYF. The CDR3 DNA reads TGTGCCAGCCGACACAGGTCCTCCAGCGAGCAGTACTTC.

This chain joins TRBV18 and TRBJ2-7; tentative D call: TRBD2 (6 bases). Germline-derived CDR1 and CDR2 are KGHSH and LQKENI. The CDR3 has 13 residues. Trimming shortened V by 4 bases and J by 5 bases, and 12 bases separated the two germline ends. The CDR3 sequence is CASSQRESHEQYF. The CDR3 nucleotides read TGTGCCAGCTCACAACGGGAGTCCCACGAGCAGTACTTC.

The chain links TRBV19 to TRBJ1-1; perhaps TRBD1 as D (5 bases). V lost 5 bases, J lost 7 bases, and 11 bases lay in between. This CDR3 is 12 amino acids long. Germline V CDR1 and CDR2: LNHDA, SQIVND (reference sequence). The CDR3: CASSPGGSEAFF. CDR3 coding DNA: TGTGCCAGTAGTCCCGGGGGGAGTGAAGCTTTCTTT.

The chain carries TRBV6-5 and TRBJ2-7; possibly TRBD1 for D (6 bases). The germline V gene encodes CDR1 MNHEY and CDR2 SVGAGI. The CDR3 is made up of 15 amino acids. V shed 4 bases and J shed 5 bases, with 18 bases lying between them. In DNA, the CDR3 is TGTGCCAGCAGTTCCAAACCTCCAGGGGCGCACGAGCAGTACTTC. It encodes CASSSKPPGAHEQYF.